These T cell receptor beta chains were read from a single sample in a study of T cells after yellow fever vaccination. TCRdb reprocessed the 5' RACE reads with MiXCR, giving one entry per CDR3 protein. This table has 550,000 or so distinct CDR3 sequences, around 21% appearing once. The sample was PBMCs, taken 15 days after the yellow fever booster vaccination. These TCRs come from a man in his thirties or forties who received the YFV17D yellow fever vaccine. Both conserved end residues are part of each CDR3. D genes are given only for firm matches. Clone size is given for some rows only: seen once, a few or many times, or a class if the clone is expanded.

TRBJ2-5 TRBV5-1 TRBD2 few TGCGCCAGCAGGTCTAGCGGGAGTGGGGAGACCCAGTACTTC CASRSSGSGETQYF
TRBJ2-7 TRBV5-1 TRBD2 many TGCGCCAGCAGCTTGGGGACTAGCGGGGGATCCTACGAGCAGTACTTC CASSLGTSGGSYEQYF
TRBJ2-1 TRBV5-1 TRBD1 few TGCGCCAGCAGCTACGGACAGGGCCCGGGCAGTGAGCAGTTCTTC CASSYGQGPGSEQFF
TRBJ2-5 TRBV5-1 TRBD1 NA TGCGCCAGCAGCTGGGACAGGGGGCCAGGGACCCAGTACTTC CASSWDRGPGTQYF
TRBJ1-1 TRBV12-3/TRBV12-4 TRBD1 NA TGTGCCAGCAGATGGACAGGGGGCGGGACTGAAGCTTTCTTT CASRWTGGGTEAFF
TRBJ2-7 TRBV27 TRBD1 NA TGTGCCAGCAGTTGGCGTCAGGGGGACGAGCAGTACTTC CASSWRQGDEQYF
TRBJ2-3 TRBV5-1 NA many TGCGCCAGCAGCGCTAGACCACCCACAGATACGCAGTATTTT CASSARPPTDTQYF
TRBJ2-5 TRBV7-2 TRBD2 NA TGTGCCAGCCAATCCGCGGGGGTGGCAGAGACCCAGTACTTC CASQSAGVAETQYF
TRBJ2-5 TRBV10-3 NA NA TGTGCCATCAGTGAGTCCCAGTACCGAGAGACCCAGTACTTC CAISESQYRETQYF
TRBJ2-2 TRBV5-1 NA NA TGCGCCAGCAGCTTGGAAAGGGGGACTACCCTTCCCGGGGAGCTGTTTTTT CASSLERGTTLPGELFF
TRBJ2-3 TRBV6-5 NA few TGTGCCAGCAGTTACTCCGACAGGGACTCAGATACGCAGTATTTT CASSYSDRDSDTQYF
TRBJ2-7 TRBV29-1 TRBD1 few TGCAGCGTTGAAGAGGGGACAGGGTCTTTCGAGCAGTACTTC CSVEEGTGSFEQYF
TRBJ2-2 TRBV7-8 NA NA TGTGCCAGCAGCTTAGGCTATTATAACACCGGGGAGCTGTTTTTT CASSLGYYNTGELFF
TRBJ2-3 TRBV2 NA NA TGTGCCAGCCGTTCGAGACTCAAATCCACAGATACGCAGTATTTT CASRSRLKSTDTQYF
TRBJ2-5 TRBV20-1 NA NA TGCAGTGCTAGTGGAACTAGGAAACATAAAGAGACCCAGTACTTC CSASGTRKHKETQYF
TRBJ2-5 TRBV19 NA few TGTGCCAGTAGCAATACAAACCAAGAGACCCAGTACTTC CASSNTNQETQYF
TRBJ1-1 TRBV11-1 NA NA TGTGCCAGCAGCTTAAATTTACAGGGGAACACTGAAGCTTTCTTT CASSLNLQGNTEAFF
TRBJ2-7 TRBV15 NA NA TGTGCCACCAGCAGAGGGGCAGATTCCTCCGAGCAGTACTTC CATSRGADSSEQYF
TRBJ2-3 TRBV4-2 NA few TGTGCCAGCACCAAATGGGTGGATCAGGGCACAGATACGCAGTATTTT CASTKWVDQGTDTQYF
TRBJ2-1 TRBV5-4 TRBD2 NA TGTGCCAGCAGCTACCTAGCGGGTTCGAGCTCCTACAATGAGCAGTTCTTC CASSYLAGSSSYNEQFF
TRBJ2-1 TRBV7-2 NA few TGTGCCAGCAGCCACGCCGCTAGCGTCTACAATGAGCAGTTCTTC CASSHAASVYNEQFF
TRBJ1-1 TRBV5-1 NA many TGTGCCAGCAGTTTAGAGGGCACTGAAGCTTTCTTT CASSLEGTEAFF
TRBJ2-7 TRBV11-2 NA many TGTGCCAGCAGCTTAGCTGCAGAAGGCGAGCAGTACTTC CASSLAAEGEQYF
TRBJ1-5 TRBV4-2 NA few TGTGCCAGCAGCCACTTAGACAGGAACCAGCCCCAGCATTTT CASSHLDRNQPQHF
TRBJ1-5 TRBV21-1 NA NA TGTGCCAGCACCGCAGGGGAGGACAGTCAGCCCCAGCATTTT CASTAGEDSQPQHF
TRBJ1-6 TRBV10-3 TRBD1 NA TGTGCCATCAGTGAGCTTGGACAGGGAAATTCACCCCTCCACTTT CAISELGQGNSPLHF
TRBJ1-2 TRBV6-5 NA NA TGTGCCAGCAGTTATCAATTAACGGCTTATGGCTACACCTTC CASSYQLTAYGYTF
TRBJ2-1 TRBV7-6 NA many TGTGCCAGCAGCTTAGGGGACCGGGGCAATGAGCAGTTCTTC CASSLGDRGNEQFF
TRBJ2-1 TRBV15 NA NA TGTGCCACCAGCAGAGTTAGCCGTTACAATGAGCAGTTCTTC CATSRVSRYNEQFF
TRBJ2-7 TRBV29-1 TRBD2 NA TGCAGCGGGCTATTTAGCGGGAGTCCGTACTTC CSGLFSGSPYF
TRBJ2-1 TRBV10-2 TRBD2 few TGCGCCAGCAGTGAGCACAGCGGGAGGGCCTCTTTCCTCTTC CASSEHSGRASFLF
TRBJ2-1 TRBV5-1 NA few TGCGCCAGCAGTGCACAGGTTGTGGGAGTCAGTAATGAGCAGTTCTTC CASSAQVVGVSNEQFF
TRBJ2-1 TRBV29-1 NA few TGCAGCGTTGGGGGCGGGGGCGCAAACAATGAGCAGTTCTTC CSVGGGGANNEQFF
TRBJ2-1 TRBV7-8 TRBD2 few TGTGCCAGCAGCTTGGGTCGGCTAGCGGGAGCACTAAATGAGCAGTTCTTC CASSLGRLAGALNEQFF
TRBJ1-3 TRBV9 NA few TGTGCCAGCAGCGTAGAAGGGGCTGGAAACACCATATATTTT CASSVEGAGNTIYF
TRBJ2-7 TRBV20-1 TRBD2 few TGCAGTGCTAGAGTCCCAGCGGGAGGTTTATACGAGCAGTACTTC CSARVPAGGLYEQYF
TRBJ2-7 TRBV18 TRBD1 few TGTGCCAGCTCACTTGGGACAGGGGGAGTTAAGGGCCCCTACGAGCAGTACTTC CASSLGTGGVKGPYEQYF
TRBJ2-3 TRBV6-2/TRBV6-3 NA NA TGTGCCAGCAGAAACCCCCCCTGGAACGTAAGCCGAGATACGCAGTATTTT CASRNPPWNVSRDTQYF
TRBJ1-4 TRBV4-3 TRBD1 NA TGCGCCAGCAGCCGGGGACAGGGAGGATTCGAAAAACTGTTTTTT CASSRGQGGFEKLFF
TRBJ2-1 TRBV6-4 NA few TGTGCCAGCGGACTCTCAGGGGATAATGAGCAGTTCTTC CASGLSGDNEQFF
TRBJ2-7 TRBV6-1 NA NA TGTGCCAGCAGATTCGATCCCCCATCTACTAGCAGACCCAGATACGAGCAGTACTTC CASRFDPPSTSRPRYEQYF
TRBJ1-6 TRBV12-3/TRBV12-4 NA few TGTGCCAGCAGTCTGGATACATATAATTCACCCCTCCACTTT CASSLDTYNSPLHF
TRBJ2-3 TRBV7-9 NA few TGTGCCAGCAGCCACGTCCGGGAGAGTACAGATACGCAGTATTTT CASSHVRESTDTQYF
TRBJ2-3 TRBV5-1 NA NA TGCGCCAGCAGTTCGGGGGGCTCCTACACAGATACGCAGTATTTT CASSSGGSYTDTQYF
TRBJ2-5 TRBV5-1 NA few TGCGCCAGCAGCTCCGGGATCACCCAAGAGACCCAGTACTTC CASSSGITQETQYF
TRBJ2-7 TRBV5-4 NA NA TGTGCCAGCAGCTCGACCCCGATACTACCGCAGTACTTC CASSSTPILPQYF
TRBJ2-6 TRBV9 TRBD2 few TGTGCCAGCAGCGTAGTAGCGGGCCGGGCGGCTGGGGCCAACGTCCTGACTTTC CASSVVAGRAAGANVLTF
TRBJ2-2 TRBV29-1 NA few TGCAGCGTTGGAGGGGTAGCCCCGTTGGGGGAGCTGTTTTTT CSVGGVAPLGELFF
TRBJ1-3 TRBV7-9 NA few TGTGCCAGCAGCTTAGGGTACCTCTCTGGAAACACCATATATTTT CASSLGYLSGNTIYF
TRBJ2-3 TRBV19 TRBD2 few TGTGCCAGTAGTATTGGCGGCGGGAGGGCCGCAGATACGCAGTATTTT CASSIGGGRAADTQYF
TRBJ2-2 TRBV5-1 NA NA TGCGCCAGCAGCTTGGCCATAGGGTCGACCTGGAGCACCGGGGAGCTGTTTTTT CASSLAIGSTWSTGELFF
TRBJ2-3 TRBV10-3 NA NA TGTGCCATCAGTGGTAGAGGGGAAGCAGATACGCAGTATTTT CAISGRGEADTQYF
TRBJ2-3 TRBV6-2/TRBV6-3 NA NA TGTGCCAGCAGTTACTCAGGACCTGCGGATACGCAGTATTTT CASSYSGPADTQYF
TRBJ1-1 TRBV6-1 NA few TGTGCCAGCAGTGGGCGGACAGCGAACACTGAAGCTTTCTTT CASSGRTANTEAFF
TRBJ2-3 TRBV7-2 NA few TGTGCCAGCAGCCCCTGGGCGAGGGAGAAGCCGCAGTATTTT CASSPWAREKPQYF
TRBJ2-5 TRBV6-1 TRBD1 few TGTGCCCGGCCCCGAGACAGGGTATATGTAGAGACCCAGTACTTC CARPRDRVYVETQYF
TRBJ2-7 TRBV3-1 NA few TGTGCCAGCAGCTATAGCGGAGACCCTGGGGAGCAGTACTTC CASSYSGDPGEQYF